This TCR beta chain derives from a study of T cell responses to AZD1222 COVID-19 vaccine. About this clone itself: Its antigen is as yet unknown.

Data came from immunoSEQ multiplex PCR; TCRdb stores just in-frame clones and leaves some out. The data hold 110,000 to 150,000 clones, with over 90% observed a single time. Overall study findings and caveats: Reports say nearly half of spike-specific TCRs go after unmutated variant regions. No day 14 peak samples; only post-peak repertoires were characterized. Spike-specific TCR breadth and depth grew following two AZD1222 doses. The span of vaccine-associated CD4 TCRs extended across spike, with dominance at 160-218 and 743-854.

The germline gives CDR1 MNHEY, CDR2 SVGAGI. Trimming took 8 bases from V and 8 from J; bases not matched to a gene: 15. The CDR3 covers 15 residues. This material consisted of peripheral blood, taken on day 0 of AZD1222 vaccination. The clonotype originates from an adult in good health. The genes are TRBV6-5 and TRBJ2-1; 7 bases match TRBD2. CDR3 in DNA: TGTGCCAGCCGAACGCGGGAGTTAAGCGTGGATGAGCAGTTCTTC. It translates to CASRTRELSVDEQFF.